This T cell receptor (beta chain) was identified in a study of blood T cells in healthy people across ages. It was with a sample-barcoded 5' primer and a J-beta primer mix that a second PCR of roughly 7 to 12 cycles was run. TCRdb ran MiXCR on the 5' RACE reads and lists one entry per CDR3 protein. The sample yields about 780,000 distinct CDR3 sequences, around 25% seen once. The V and J ends lost 9 bases and 2 bases respectively, with 17 bases between them. The CDR3 extends over 15 amino acids. Per germline, CDR1 LNHNV and CDR2 YYDKDF (reference sequence). This sample was shared with a second study, whose subject was T cells of mothers and their children. This second study notes: Around 3.2 million TCR beta reads per child versus over 9 million per mother.

This clonotype was obtained from a boy under 18 in good health. Sequencing input: blood. The V gene is TRBV15, the J gene TRBJ2-4, with D perhaps matching TRBD1 or TRBD2 (6 bases each). The DNA of the CDR3 is TGTGCCACGGGCATGGGGGGCGTGACCAAAAACATTCAGTACTTC. Its translation is CATGMGGVTKNIQYF.